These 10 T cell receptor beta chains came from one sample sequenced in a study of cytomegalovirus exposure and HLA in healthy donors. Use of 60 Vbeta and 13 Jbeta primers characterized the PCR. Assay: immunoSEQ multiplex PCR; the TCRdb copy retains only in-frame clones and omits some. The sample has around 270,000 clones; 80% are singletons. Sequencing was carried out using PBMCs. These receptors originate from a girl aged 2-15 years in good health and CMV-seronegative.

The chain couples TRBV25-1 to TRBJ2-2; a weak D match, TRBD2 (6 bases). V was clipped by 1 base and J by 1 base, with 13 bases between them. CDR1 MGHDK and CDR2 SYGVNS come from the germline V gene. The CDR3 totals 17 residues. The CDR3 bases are TGTGCCAGCAGTGAATTTGTTGGGACTGAGAACACCGGGGAGCTGTTTTTT. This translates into CASSEFVGTENTGELFF.

The CDR3: CASSARSVANYGYTF. The CDR3 DNA is TGTGCCAGCAGCGCCCGTTCCGTAGCTAACTATGGCTACACCTTC. The V call is TRBV9, the J call TRBJ1-2; D uncertain. The CDR3 length is 15 residues. Germline-derived CDR1 and CDR2 are SGDLS and YYNGEE. V lost 3 bases to trimming and J lost 0 bases, with 12 bases between them.

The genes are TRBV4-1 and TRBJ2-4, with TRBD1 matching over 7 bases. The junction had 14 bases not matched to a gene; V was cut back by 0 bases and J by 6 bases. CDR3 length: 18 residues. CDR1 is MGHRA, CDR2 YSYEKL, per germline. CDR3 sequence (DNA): TGCGCCAGCAGCCAAGACCCGTTCGACAGGGTTGAGGTAAACATTCAGTACTTC. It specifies CASSQDPFDRVEVNIQYF.

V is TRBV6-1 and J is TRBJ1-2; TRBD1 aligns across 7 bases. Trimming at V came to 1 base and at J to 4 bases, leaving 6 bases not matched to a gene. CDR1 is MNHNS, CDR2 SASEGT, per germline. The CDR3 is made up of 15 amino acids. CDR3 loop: CASSEVQGQRYGYTF. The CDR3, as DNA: TGTGCCAGCAGTGAAGTCCAGGGACAGCGCTATGGCTACACCTTC.

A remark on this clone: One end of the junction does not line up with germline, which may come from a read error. CDR3 amino acids: CSSSLVPQGQAQHF. In DNA, the CDR3 is TGTTCCAGCAGCTTAGTCCCCCAGGGACAGGCCCAGCATTTT. The rearrangement links TRBV7-9 to TRBJ1-5; 8 positions match TRBD1. Germline CDR1 and CDR2: SEHNR and FQNEAQ (reference sequence). This CDR3 comprises 14 residues.

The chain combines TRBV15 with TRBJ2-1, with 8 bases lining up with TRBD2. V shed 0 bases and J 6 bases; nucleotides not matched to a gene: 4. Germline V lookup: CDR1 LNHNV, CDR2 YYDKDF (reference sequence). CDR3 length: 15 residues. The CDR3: CATSRDGLAGNEQFF. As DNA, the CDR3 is TGTGCCACCAGCAGAGACGGACTAGCCGGCAATGAGCAGTTCTTC.

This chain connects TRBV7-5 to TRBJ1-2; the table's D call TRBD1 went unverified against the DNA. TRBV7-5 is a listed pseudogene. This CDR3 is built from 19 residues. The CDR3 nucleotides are TGTGTCAGAAGCTTAGCCTTACAGGGGGCTAAAAAAGCTAACTATGGCTACACCTTC. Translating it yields CVRSLALQGAKKANYGYTF.

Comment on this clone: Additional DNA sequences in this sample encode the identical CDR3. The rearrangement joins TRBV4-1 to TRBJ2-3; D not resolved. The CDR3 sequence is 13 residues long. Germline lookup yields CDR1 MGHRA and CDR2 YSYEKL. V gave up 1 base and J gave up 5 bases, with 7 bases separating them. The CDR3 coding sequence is TGCGCCAGCAGCCAAGGCAACGGAGATACGCAGTATTTT. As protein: CASSQGNGDTQYF.

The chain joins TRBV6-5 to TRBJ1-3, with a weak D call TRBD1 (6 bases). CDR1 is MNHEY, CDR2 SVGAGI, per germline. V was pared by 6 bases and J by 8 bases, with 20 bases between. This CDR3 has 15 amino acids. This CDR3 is CASRAPTGYGHTIYF. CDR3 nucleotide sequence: TGTGCCAGCAGAGCGCCTACAGGGTATGGGCACACCATATATTTT.

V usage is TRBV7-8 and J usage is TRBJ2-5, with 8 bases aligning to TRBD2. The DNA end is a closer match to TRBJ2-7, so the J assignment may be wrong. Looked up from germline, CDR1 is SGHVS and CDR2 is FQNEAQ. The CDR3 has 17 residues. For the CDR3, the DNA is TGTGCCAGCAGCCCCTATAAGTCACTAGCGGCCCCCTACGAGCAGTACTTC. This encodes CASSPYKSLAAPYEQYF.